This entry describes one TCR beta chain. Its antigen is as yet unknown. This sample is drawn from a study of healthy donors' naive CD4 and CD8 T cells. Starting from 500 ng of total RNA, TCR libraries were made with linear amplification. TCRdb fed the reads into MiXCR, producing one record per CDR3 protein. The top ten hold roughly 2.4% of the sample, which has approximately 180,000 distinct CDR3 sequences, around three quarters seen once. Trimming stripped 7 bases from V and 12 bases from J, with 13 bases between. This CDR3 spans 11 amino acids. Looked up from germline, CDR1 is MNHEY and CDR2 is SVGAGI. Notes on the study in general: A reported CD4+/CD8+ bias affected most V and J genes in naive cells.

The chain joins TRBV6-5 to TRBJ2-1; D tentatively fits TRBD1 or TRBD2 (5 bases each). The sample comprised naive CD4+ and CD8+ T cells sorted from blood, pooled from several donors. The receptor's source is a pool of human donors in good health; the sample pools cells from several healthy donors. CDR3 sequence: CASTLGRVQFF. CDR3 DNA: TGTGCCAGCACCCTGGGGCGGGTGCAGTTCTTC.